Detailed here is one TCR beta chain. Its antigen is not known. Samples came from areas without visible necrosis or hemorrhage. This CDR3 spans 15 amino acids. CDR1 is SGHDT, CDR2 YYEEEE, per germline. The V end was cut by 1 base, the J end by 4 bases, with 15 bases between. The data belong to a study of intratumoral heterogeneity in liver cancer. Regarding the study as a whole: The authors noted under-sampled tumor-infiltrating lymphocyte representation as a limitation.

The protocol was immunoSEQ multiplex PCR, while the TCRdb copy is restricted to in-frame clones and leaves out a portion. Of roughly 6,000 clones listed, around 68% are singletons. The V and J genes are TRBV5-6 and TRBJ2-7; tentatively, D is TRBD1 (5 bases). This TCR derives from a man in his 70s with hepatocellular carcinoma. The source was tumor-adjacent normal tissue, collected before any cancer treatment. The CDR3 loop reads CASSLTTQGWYEQYF. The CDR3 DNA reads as TGTGCCAGCAGCTTGACTACGCAGGGTTGGTACGAGCAGTACTTC. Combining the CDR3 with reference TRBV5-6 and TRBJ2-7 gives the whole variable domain DAGVTQSPTHLIKTRGQQVTLRCSPKSGHDTVSWYQQALGQGPQFIFQYYEEEERQRGNFPDRFSGHQFPNYSSELNVNALLLGDSALYLCASSLTTQGWYEQYFGPGTRLTVT.